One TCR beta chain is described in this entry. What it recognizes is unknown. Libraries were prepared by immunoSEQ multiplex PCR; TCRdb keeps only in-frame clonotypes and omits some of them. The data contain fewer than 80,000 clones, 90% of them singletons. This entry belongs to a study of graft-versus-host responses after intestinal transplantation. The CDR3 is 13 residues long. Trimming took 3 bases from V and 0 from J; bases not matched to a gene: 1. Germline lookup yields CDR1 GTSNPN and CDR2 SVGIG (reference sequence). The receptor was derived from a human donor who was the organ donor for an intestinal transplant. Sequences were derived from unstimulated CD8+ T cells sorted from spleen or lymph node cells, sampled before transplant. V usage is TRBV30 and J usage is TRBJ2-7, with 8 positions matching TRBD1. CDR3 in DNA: TGTGCCTGGAGCACAGGGGGCTCCTACGAGCAGTACTTC. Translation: CAWSTGGSYEQYF.